Here is one TCR beta chain with its context. The target antigen is unknown. This entry comes from a study of shared clonotypes between healthy human individuals. Study-wide context: Each donor contributed plates that comprised three CD4 naive, three CD4 memory, two CD8 naive and one CD8 memory.

This CDR3 is built from 11 residues. Trimming stripped 3 bases from V and 8 bases from J, with 4 bases between. Per germline, CDR1 MDHEN and CDR2 SYDVKM. Study results and caveats: Sharing across four donors was highest in naive CD4 (about 5%) and lowest in memory CD8 (roughly 0.4%).

Clones were read by immunoSEQ multiplex PCR, and TCRdb kept only the in-frame ones, dropping some. The sample has 730,000 or so clones, about two thirds seen once. The receptor was derived from a woman aged 25-40 years in good health. The sequencing sample was made of memory CD4+ T cells sorted from blood. Subset: CD45RA-negative fraction. V usage is TRBV28 and J usage is TRBJ1-4; D is unclear. This CDR3 reads CASSFKEKLFF. The CDR3 bases are TGTGCCAGCAGTTTTAAGGAAAAACTGTTTTTT.